A selection of T cell receptor beta chains follows, all from one sample in a study of blood T cell repertoires in COVID-19. Repertoires were generated with immunoSEQ multiplex PCR, while TCRdb's copy carries only in-frame clones and drops some. Altogether approximately 190,000 clones are present, about 86% being singletons, with the ten largest covering about 26%. What was sequenced was PBMCs or T cells enriched from blood (not recorded which). The receptors were sampled from a woman between 40 and 55 years old in a cohort exposed to, infected with or recovered from COVID-19 (not recorded which). The CDR3 runs from the conserved cysteine through the conserved F or W. Each record gives: V gene, D gene, J gene, clone size, CDR3 DNA, CDR3 protein. The D gene is left open where the match is weak. Clone size appears in some rows only: once, few, many, or a class for an expanded clone.

TRBV6-5,NA,TRBJ1-2,NA,TGTGCCAGCACCCCAGGTGGATTCTATGGCTACACCTTC,CASTPGGFYGYTF
TRBV15,NA,TRBJ2-3,few,TGTGCCACCAGCAGAAAGACCCGGGGGAAAGATACGCAGTATTTT,CATSRKTRGKDTQYF
TRBV28,NA,TRBJ1-5,NA,TGTGCCAGCAGTCCGCGGACAGTAAGCAATCAGCCCCAGCATTTT,CASSPRTVSNQPQHF
TRBV11-2,TRBD2,TRBJ2-5,NA,TGTGCCAGCAGTTTTAGCGGGAGTAGAGAGACCCAGTACTTC,CASSFSGSRETQYF
TRBV11-2,NA,TRBJ1-1,NA,TGTGCCAGCAGCCAGGGGAGCGGGGGGAGTGAAGCTTTCTTT,CASSQGSGGSEAFF
TRBV5-8,NA,TRBJ1-5,NA,TGTGCCAGCAGCTTGAGGCCCGCCACCCGGGGGAATCAGCCCCAGCATTTT,CASSLRPATRGNQPQHF
TRBV5-1,NA,TRBJ2-3,NA,TGCGCCAGCAGCAAAGGACTTCTGGCTGACGATACGCAGTATTTT,CASSKGLLADDTQYF
TRBV19,TRBD1,TRBJ1-5,NA,TGTGCCAGTAGTACCGACAGGGAGTTTGGCCAGCCCCAGCATTTT,CASSTDREFGQPQHF
TRBV5-1,NA,TRBJ1-1,NA,TGCGCCAGCAGCACCTTAACGGGGGGAATGAACACTGAAGCTTTCTTT,CASSTLTGGMNTEAFF
TRBV28,TRBD1,TRBJ1-5,once,TGTGCCAGCAGTCTCCCCAGGGGGAATCAGCCCCAGCATTTT,CASSLPRGNQPQHF
TRBV5-1,NA,TRBJ2-1,NA,TGCGCCAGCAGCTTGGTAGCGGACTCATCTGGAAGGCAGTTCTTC,CASSLVADSSGRQFF
TRBV7-2,NA,TRBJ1-1,NA,TGTGCCAGCAGCTTAAGGGGGTGGACTGAAGCTTTCTTT,CASSLRGWTEAFF
TRBV4-2,TRBD2,TRBJ2-3,once,TGTGCCAGCAGCCAAGAAGGGGTTAGCGGGAGGGCCGTTACGCAGTATTTT,CASSQEGVSGRAVTQYF
TRBV7-9,TRBD2,TRBJ2-7,NA,TGTGCCAGCAGCTTTGGGGGGGTCAGGGCCTCCTACGAGCAGTACTTC,CASSFGGVRASYEQYF
TRBV20-1,TRBD2,TRBJ2-1,NA,TGCAGTGCAAGTAGCGGGGGGGCGGGTGAGCAGTTCTTC,CSASSGGAGEQFF
TRBV9,NA,TRBJ1-1,NA,TGTGCCAGCAGCCCCTACGCGGGTAAGCATGAAGCTTTCTTT,CASSPYAGKHEAFF